The rows below give T cell receptor beta chains drawn from one sample of a study of T cells after yellow fever vaccination. Via MiXCR, TCRdb re-called the 5' RACE reads, giving one row per CDR3 protein. This table holds hundreds of thousands of distinct CDR3 sequences, around 20% found once. Sequenced material: PBMCs, taken before the yellow fever booster vaccination. The receptors come from a man aged 18 to 30 who received the YFV17D yellow fever vaccine. Each CDR3 is given with its conserved first and last residue. D genes are given only for firm matches. Clone size is shown for a subset of rows, as once, few, many or a class of expanded clone.

j_call d_call clone_size v_call cdr3_aa cdr3_nt
TRBJ2-5 NA once TRBV5-1 CASSLVGMGETQYF TGCGCCAGCAGCTTGGTAGGCATGGGAGAGACCCAGTACTTC
TRBJ2-3 NA NA TRBV5-5 CASSLDTWTETDTQYF TGTGCCAGCAGCTTAGATACGTGGACAGAAACAGATACGCAGTATTTT
TRBJ2-7 NA few TRBV20-1 CSARTGSSYEQYF TGCAGTGCTAGAACAGGGAGCTCCTACGAGCAGTACTTC
TRBJ2-3 TRBD2 NA TRBV5-4 CASSAVVGSGGVGYTQYF TGTGCCAGCAGCGCCGTCGTAGGTAGCGGGGGGGTAGGATATACGCAGTATTTT
TRBJ2-1 TRBD2 NA TRBV6-6 CASTIGGSPSGWVGNEQFF TGTGCCAGCACTATTGGGGGTTCCCCTAGCGGATGGGTAGGGAATGAGCAGTTCTTC
TRBJ1-1 NA NA TRBV10-3 CAISGGAPLNTEAFF TGTGCCATCAGTGGGGGGGCACCTCTCAACACTGAAGCTTTCTTT
TRBJ2-2 TRBD1 few TRBV7-9 CASSLGQGAFTGELFF TGTGCCAGCAGCTTAGGCCAGGGGGCCTTCACCGGGGAGCTGTTTTTT
TRBJ2-5 NA NA TRBV20-1 CSARAGGVETQYF TGCAGTGCTAGAGCCGGGGGCGTAGAGACCCAGTACTTC
TRBJ1-2 TRBD1 many TRBV29-1 CSAAGTADNYGYTF TGCAGCGCTGCGGGGACAGCTGATAACTATGGCTACACCTTC
TRBJ2-3 NA NA TRBV5-1 CASSPGQARTGTQYF TGCGCCAGCAGCCCCGGGCAGGCCCGGACGGGTACGCAGTATTTT
TRBJ2-7 TRBD2 few TRBV7-2 CASSLARASGPRGEQYF TGTGCCAGCAGCTTAGCGCGGGCTAGCGGCCCACGAGGGGAGCAGTACTTC
TRBJ2-1 NA NA TRBV28 CASNQGYEQFF TGTGCCAGCAATCAGGGATATGAGCAGTTCTTC
TRBJ1-1 NA few TRBV29-1 CSVVGPFKGEAFF TGCAGCGTCGTCGGGCCCTTCAAAGGTGAAGCTTTCTTT
TRBJ2-5 NA few TRBV11-2 CASSDVGSRWETQYF TGTGCCAGCAGCGATGTAGGTAGTCGGTGGGAGACCCAGTACTTC
TRBJ1-3 NA few TRBV9 CASSVEQTATSGNTIYF TGTGCCAGCAGCGTCGAGCAAACAGCTACCTCTGGAAACACCATATATTTT
TRBJ2-2 NA many TRBV11-2 CASSLIASRGGELFF TGTGCCAGCAGCTTAATTGCCTCTCGGGGCGGGGAGCTGTTTTTT
TRBJ2-2 NA NA TRBV11-2 CASSPMTGGELFF TGTGCCAGCAGCCCCATGACGGGCGGGGAGCTGTTTTTT
TRBJ2-1 TRBD2 NA TRBV3-1 CASSPGSGDSYNEQFF TGTGCCAGCAGCCCAGGTAGCGGGGACTCCTACAATGAGCAGTTCTTC
TRBJ2-1 TRBD2 many TRBV7-3 CASSPAGGLYNEQFF TGTGCCAGCAGCCCTGCGGGGGGGCTTTACAATGAGCAGTTCTTC
TRBJ2-2 NA NA TRBV4-1 CASSHRATGPTGELFF TGCGCCAGCAGCCATAGGGCTACAGGACCCACCGGGGAGCTGTTTTTT
TRBJ1-6 NA NA TRBV21-1 CASSKQEQAIRPLHF TGTGCCAGCAGCAAACAGGAACAGGCCATTAGGCCCCTCCACTTT
TRBJ1-2 NA NA TRBV7-3 CASSSGPTNGYTF TGTGCCAGCAGCTCCGGACCTACCAATGGCTACACCTTC
TRBJ2-5 NA NA TRBV3-1 CASSQDQKTQYF TGTGCCAGCAGCCAAGATCAGAAGACCCAGTACTTC
TRBJ2-7 TRBD2 many TRBV20-1 CSATPSPVAGFYEQYF TGCAGTGCTACTCCAAGTCCGGTAGCGGGGTTCTACGAGCAGTACTTC
TRBJ2-1 TRBD2 NA TRBV6-2/TRBV6-3 CASSYELAGVPFF TGTGCCAGCAGTTACGAACTAGCGGGGGTGCCGTTCTTC
TRBJ2-3 NA many TRBV18 CASSPPPMADTQYF TGTGCCAGCTCACCTCCTCCCATGGCAGATACGCAGTATTTT
TRBJ2-3 TRBD1 NA TRBV10-3 CAISGGQSPSTDTQYF TGTGCCATCAGTGGGGGACAGTCACCTAGCACAGATACGCAGTATTTT
TRBJ2-2 NA NA TRBV7-2 CASSPSPLLGTGELFF TGTGCCAGCAGCCCTAGCCCTCTGCTCGGGACCGGGGAGCTGTTTTTT
TRBJ2-5 NA few TRBV25-1 CASSEAGRRETQYF TGTGCCAGCAGTGAGGCAGGGCGTCGGGAGACCCAGTACTTC
TRBJ1-2 NA NA TRBV5-1 CASSLDPGDIYGYTF TGCGCCAGCAGCTTGGACCCAGGGGACATCTATGGCTACACCTTC
TRBJ1-5 NA few TRBV4-1 CASSLRAGNQPQHF TGCGCCAGCAGCCTAAGGGCCGGGAATCAGCCCCAGCATTTT
TRBJ2-5 NA few TRBV7-9 CASSITGRSEETQYF TGTGCCAGCAGCATCACGGGGCGGAGTGAAGAGACCCAGTACTTC
TRBJ1-1 TRBD1 NA TRBV4-1 CASSHLQGQGYTEAFF TGCGCCAGCAGCCACCTACAGGGGCAGGGTTACACTGAAGCTTTCTTT
TRBJ2-1 TRBD2 NA TRBV20-1 CSARDRKRGGRNEQFF TGCAGTGCTAGAGATCGTAAGCGGGGGGGCCGCAATGAGCAGTTCTTC
TRBJ2-5 NA few TRBV2 CASSGSKQETQYF TGTGCCAGCAGTGGTAGCAAGCAAGAGACCCAGTACTTC
TRBJ1-2 TRBD1 NA TRBV7-3 CASSSTGELKYGYTF TGTGCCAGCAGCTCGACAGGGGAGTTAAAGTATGGCTACACCTTC
TRBJ2-3 TRBD2 many TRBV9 CASSVGLAGGSTDTQYF TGTGCCAGCAGCGTAGGACTAGCGGGTGGGAGCACAGATACGCAGTATTTT
TRBJ2-1 NA few TRBV21-1 CASSSKVGLAGEFYNEQFF TGTGCCAGCAGCTCAAAAGTTGGGCTAGCGGGGGAGTTCTACAATGAGCAGTTCTTC
TRBJ1-1 NA NA TRBV9 CASSVVAGDTEAFF TGTGCCAGCAGCGTAGTCGCAGGAGACACTGAAGCTTTCTTT
TRBJ2-5 TRBD2 NA TRBV6-1 CASSEAGTRQETQYF TGTGCCAGCAGTGAAGCTGGGACTAGGCAAGAGACCCAGTACTTC
TRBJ2-4 TRBD1 NA TRBV27 CASSLSFTGVYIQYF TGTGCCAGCAGTTTATCCTTCACAGGGGTTTACATTCAGTACTTC
TRBJ2-1 NA many TRBV5-1 CASSLWGGSYNEQFF TGCGCCAGCAGCTTGTGGGGCGGTAGCTACAATGAGCAGTTCTTC
TRBJ2-4 NA few TRBV4-1 CASSPDPGHGKNIQYF TGCGCCAGCAGCCCCGACCCGGGACACGGGAAAAACATTCAGTACTTC
TRBJ2-2 NA NA TRBV2 CASSEARRGSGELFF TGTGCCAGCAGTGAAGCTAGGAGGGGCTCCGGGGAGCTGTTTTTT
TRBJ1-1 NA few TRBV19 CASSPTFRQGGTEAFF TGTGCCAGTAGTCCGACATTCCGCCAGGGAGGCACTGAAGCTTTCTTT
TRBJ1-2 NA NA TRBV2 CASSASREALYGYTF TGTGCCAGCAGCGCCAGCCGGGAGGCGCTCTATGGCTACACCTTC
TRBJ2-5 NA few TRBV21-1 CASRQAYQETQYF TGTGCCAGCAGACAGGCCTACCAAGAGACCCAGTACTTC
TRBJ2-1 TRBD2 NA TRBV5-1 CASGLAGGPGNEQFF TGCGCCAGCGGACTAGCGGGGGGGCCAGGGAATGAGCAGTTCTTC
TRBJ2-7 NA few TRBV4-3 CASSQDHRNSYEQYF TGCGCCAGCAGCCAAGATCACAGGAACTCCTACGAGCAGTACTTC
TRBJ2-4 NA few TRBV29-1 CSVASRVAKNIQYF TGCAGCGTTGCTTCAAGGGTAGCCAAAAACATTCAGTACTTC
TRBJ2-1 NA few TRBV12-3/TRBV12-4 CASSFGKAGWFF TGTGCCAGCAGTTTCGGGAAGGCAGGGTGGTTCTTC
TRBJ1-1 NA NA TRBV2 CASTAGDSGTEAFF TGTGCCAGCACGGCAGGGGATTCGGGCACTGAAGCTTTCTTT
TRBJ2-2 TRBD1 few TRBV7-2 CASSLDRMGAGELFF TGTGCCAGCAGCCTGGACAGGATGGGAGCCGGGGAGCTGTTTTTT